The TCR beta chain under discussion was sequenced for a study of cytomegalovirus exposure and HLA in healthy donors. Findings and limits, study-wide: Among donors in an Asian-associated ancestry cluster, a later analysis reportedly found fewer N-insertions than the roughly 700-donor mean.

As regards this clone: No antigen is known for it.

PCR involved 60 Vbeta and 13 Jbeta primers. Only in-frame clones appear in the TCRdb table, and some are missing; sequencing was by immunoSEQ multiplex PCR. Of 35,000 to 40,000 clones listed, about 66% are singletons. V lost 0 bases and J lost 2, with 8 bases in between. The CDR3 spans 14 residues. Germline V gene sequence: CDR1 SGDLS, CDR2 YYNGEE. This chain links TRBV9 with TRBJ2-5; TRBD1 might be the D (6 bases). The receptor's source is a man between 50 and 59 years old in good health and CMV-seropositive. The sample taken for sequencing was PBMCs. The CDR3 protein is CASSVVGQQETQYF. The CDR3 bases are TGTGCCAGCAGCGTAGTGGGACAACAAGAGACCCAGTACTTC.